This entry describes one T cell receptor beta chain. Its cognate antigen has yet to be identified. The sample holds no much larger clone one base away, and base qualities are not on file. Lymph node samples came from the axillary draining lymph nodes of breast cancer patients. The germline V end is reduced by 4 bases and the J end by 4 bases; junction bases left unmatched: 7. The CDR3 covers 15 residues, taking in both the cysteine and the phenylalanine. The CDR3 DNA has 45 bases and is translated from base 1. The germline V gene gives CDR1 as SQVTM and CDR2 as ANQGSEA. This sample was taken from a study of breast tumors, draining lymph nodes, adjacent tissues (dated by TCRdb to 2016 to 2017). Describing the broader study: The study compared TCR beta repertoires across tumor, adjacent nontumor tissue and axillary lymph nodes from breast cancer patients. In human breast cancer, the study set out to assess how tumor, surrounding tissue and draining lymph node repertoires relate to one another and whether T cells might be exchanged between them. Overall results and qualifications from the work: In luminal-like breast cancer, tumor and nontumor tissue repertoires resembled each other significantly more than in basal-like breast cancer. Tumor T-cell repertoires showed less diversity than lymph node repertoires and more diversity than nontumor tissue repertoires, and tumor T-cell repertoires showed preferential V and J gene usage. The data were judged consistent with most tumor T cells deriving from the lymph node and then expanding within tumor tissue. The conclusion that tumor T cells originate in lymph nodes was presented as consistent with a hypothesis rather than as directly demonstrated.

The run used an Illumina HiSeq 2000. Multiplex PCR amplification was used to build the TCR beta chain libraries. The amplified TCR beta chain products were analyzed by high-throughput sequencing. TCRdb cleaned the public reads at Q25 with fastp, built clones with MiXCR and kept in-frame beta chains. Rows matching on CDR3 protein sequence are summarized as one entry with the most common DNA and genes. For this sample the table gives fewer than 250,000 distinct CDR3 sequences, of which around 32% were detected only once. The ten top clones hold over 1.1% of the sample. The clonotype was recovered from a female donor with breast cancer. Some clones in this sample may be carry-over from other donors' samples. The sequence links TRBV29-1 to TRBJ2-6; TRBD2 lines up with 7 middle nucleotides. Sequenced sample: axillary lymph node tissue. The nucleotides are TGCAGCGTTGGGACACCGGGACTAGGGGCCAACGTCCTGACTTTC. It translates as CSVGTPGLGANVLTF.